The 3 T cell receptor beta chains below all came from one sample that was sequenced in a study of blood T cell repertoires in COVID-19. Generated by immunoSEQ multiplex PCR, the TCRdb table keeps only in-frame clones and is missing some. Here the sample spans 150,000 to 200,000 clones, under 85% being singletons. The sequenced material came from PBMCs or T cells enriched from blood (not recorded which). These receptors all come from a man aged 50 to 60 who had recovered from COVID-19.

V is TRBV5-3 and J is TRBJ1-1, with 10 bases that match TRBD1. Being an ORF, TRBV5-3 has a function that is uncertain. V was clipped by 3 bases and J by 1 base; unmatched bases: 3. This CDR3 contains 15 residues. The CDR3 sequence is CARSSGQGSNTEAFF. In DNA form, the CDR3 reads TGTGCCAGAAGCTCGGGACAGGGGTCGAACACTGAAGCTTTCTTT.

V and J are TRBV3-1 (or the pseudogene TRBV3-2) and TRBJ2-7; D is uncertain. The CDR3 extends over 13 amino acids. Germline CDR1 is LGHDT and CDR2 is YNNKEL (reference sequence). V dropped 3 bases and J dropped 5 bases, with 11 bases sitting between them. This CDR3 is CASSQIYRDEQYF. The CDR3 DNA reads TGTGCCAGCAGCCAGATTTACCGGGACGAGCAGTACTTC.

The rearrangement links TRBV6-4 to TRBJ1-6; D unresolved. Germline V gene data show CDR1 as MRHNA and CDR2 as SNTAGT. Trimming removed 3 bases from V and 2 bases from J, with 11 bases in between. CDR3 length equals 16 residues. In DNA form, the CDR3 reads TGTGCCAGCAGTGAAAACGGTCCTGCCTATAATTCACCCCTCCACTTT. Amino acids: CASSENGPAYNSPLHF.